A single sample gave rise to the 16 T cell receptor beta chains below, sequenced in a study of breast tumors, draining lymph nodes, adjacent tissues. TCRdb independently ran MiXCR on the multiplex PCR reads; one entry per CDR3 protein. The sample has about 150,000 distinct CDR3 sequences; over 25% are singletons. Breast cancer patients provided tissue from their axillary draining lymph nodes. Sequencing was performed on axillary lymph node tissue. The receptor source for this set is a female donor with breast cancer. Some clones in this sample may be carry-over from other donors' samples.

This clonotype was observed many times. A single base separates this from a much larger clone, so it may be a read error. The V call is TRBV20-1, the J call TRBJ1-2, with TRBD1 identical over 7 bases. With V trimmed by 5 bases and J by 10 bases, 13 bases remained unmatched. Germline assignment: CDR1 DFQATT and CDR2 SNEGSKA (reference sequence). This CDR3 contains 13 residues. CDR3 in amino acids: CSALPDREDAYTF. CDR3 coding DNA: TGCAGTGCTCTGCCCGACAGGGAGGATGCCTACACCTTC.

This clonotype was seen repeatedly, ten times or more. The chain employs TRBV13 and TRBJ2-3; 8 bases map to TRBD1. CDR1 and CDR2 (germline): PRHDT, FYEKMQ (reference sequence). The CDR3 contains 14 residues. V lost 7 bases to trimming and J lost 4 bases; unmatched junction nucleotides: 7. In nucleotides, the CDR3 is TGTGCCAGCACCGGACAGGGATTGGCAGATACGCAGTATTTT. Encoded protein: CASTGQGLADTQYF.

At least ten counts were recorded for this clonotype. The V gene is TRBV29-1, the J gene TRBJ1-2; 12 nucleotides match TRBD1. Germline loops: CDR1 SQVTM, CDR2 ANQGSEA. Trimming at V came to 6 bases and at J to 8 bases, leaving 13 bases not matched to a gene. The CDR3 contains 15 residues. In nucleotides, the CDR3 is TGCAGCGTCATAGCTCCCGGGACAGGGGGCGAAGGCTACACCTTC. Its protein is CSVIAPGTGGEGYTF.

In its sample, this clonotype was seen a few times. It may be a read error: a sequence one base away is much more abundant. This chain connects TRBV14 to TRBJ2-1; 9 bases map to TRBD1. Germline V gene data show CDR1 as SGHDN and CDR2 as FVKESK. The CDR3 runs 14 residues. The CDR3: CASSPNPRTGDASF. The CDR3 DNA follows: TGTGCCAGCAGCCCTAACCCCCGGACAGGGGACGCGTCCTTC.

This clonotype was found a few times. One end of the junction is discordant with germline, which a read error may explain. This chain joins TRBV28 and TRBJ2-7, with TRBD2 matching 7 bases. The germline V gene encodes CDR1 MDHEN and CDR2 SYDVKM. The CDR3 has 17 residues. The CDR3 DNA is TGTGCCGGCAGTTTAAGCGGGGCGGGGAGGGCCATTTACGAGCAGTACTTC. It codes for CAGSLSGAGRAIYEQYF. The full variable domain, rest sourced from reference TRBV28 and TRBJ2-7, is DVKVTQSSRYLVKRTGEKVFLECVQDMDHENMFWYRQDPGLGLRLIYFSYDVKMKEKGDIPEGYSVSREKKERFSLILESASTNQTSMYLCAGSLSGAGRAIYEQYFGPGTRLTVT.

Ten or more counts support this clonotype. The V and J genes are TRBV7-2 and TRBJ2-4, with D possibly being TRBD1 (6 bases). V was clipped by 0 bases and J by 0 bases, with 9 bases between them. This CDR3 contains 16 residues. Germline CDR1 and CDR2: SGHTA and FQGNSA. CDR3 sequence: CASSLAGTQAKNIQYF. For the CDR3, the DNA is TGTGCCAGCAGCTTAGCGGGGACACAAGCCAAAAACATTCAGTACTTC.

The chain uses TRBV5-4 and TRBJ2-7; D is ambiguous. The V end was cut by 4 bases, the J end by 2 bases, with 13 bases between. The CDR3 totals 14 residues. Germline CDR1 and CDR2: SGHNT and YYREEE (reference sequence). In DNA form, the CDR3 reads TGTGCCAGCAGCCGGTCGGGCCTTACCTACGAGCAGTACGTC. Protein sequence: CASSRSGLTYEQYV.

This clonotype was observed at least ten times. This chain links TRBV9 with TRBJ1-3; D may be TRBD1 (6 bases). The CDR3 loop spans 16 amino acids. The V and J ends lost 3 bases and 0 bases respectively, with 13 bases between them. Germline CDR1 and CDR2: SGDLS and YYNGEE. The CDR3: CASSGGGENSGNTIYF. The CDR3 bases are TGTGCCAGCAGCGGAGGGGGAGAAAACTCTGGAAACACCATATATTTT.

This clonotype came up a few times. The V gene is TRBV10-3, the J gene TRBJ2-7, with 14 bases matching TRBD2. Trimming took 6 bases from V and 7 from J; bases not matched to a gene: 8. This CDR3 has 15 amino acids. The V gene's germline CDR1 is ENHRY and CDR2 SYGVKD. For the CDR3, the DNA is TGTGCCATCAGGACTAGCGGGGGGGGGGTCAGAGAGCAGTACGTC. This gives the protein CAIRTSGGGVREQYV.

The chain carries TRBV29-1 and TRBJ1-2, with TRBD1 matching 8 bases. Germline V gene sequence: CDR1 SQVTM, CDR2 ANQGSEA. This CDR3 region has 12 residues. V was clipped by 8 bases and J by 8 bases; unmatched bases: 10. The CDR3 region is CSLDLDRGGYTF. Written as DNA, the CDR3 is TGCAGCTTGGACCTTGACAGGGGAGGCTACACCTTC.

In its sample, this clonotype was seen many times. A much bigger clone sits one base away, suggesting this may be a read error. CDR3 nucleotide sequence: TGTGCTAGTGGTCACACCCAGGGCACCCTCCACTTT. The encoded protein is CASGHTQGTLHF. V is TRBV12-5 and J is TRBJ1-6; TRBD1 might be the D (5 bases). V was clipped by 5 bases and J by 14 bases, with 13 bases between them. This CDR3 has 12 amino acids. CDR1 is LGHNT, CDR2 FRNRAP, per germline.

Many counts were recorded for this clonotype. The genes are TRBV12-3 or TRBV12-4 and TRBJ2-5; TRBD2 aligns across 8 bases. The CDR3 has 16 residues. The ends lost 6 bases at V and 9 bases at J; junction bases unmatched: 18. The CDR3 region is CASSKRSLAGRVAQYF. The CDR3 coding sequence is TGTGCCAGCAGCAAAAGGTCTCTAGCGGGCCGTGTGGCCCAGTACTTC.

V is TRBV9 and J is TRBJ2-7; tentatively, D is TRBD2 (6 bases). The V end was cut by 3 bases, the J end by 2 bases, with 12 bases between. The germline V gene has CDR1 SGDLS and CDR2 YYNGEE. The CDR3 has 14 amino acids. DNA of the CDR3: TGTGCCAGCAGCGCGGAGGGTGTAACCTACGAGCAGTACTTC. Translated, it gives CASSAEGVTYEQYF.

This clonotype showed up just a few times. This may come from a read error, since a much larger clone is one base off. This sequence joins TRBV6-2 or TRBV6-3 and TRBJ1-2, with D maybe TRBD1 (5 bases). This CDR3 region has 13 residues. Deletions cut 6 bases from V and 4 bases from J, with 12 bases between. Germline V gene data show CDR1 as MNHEY and CDR2 as SVGEGT. CDR3: CASRHGTAYGYTF. The CDR3 DNA sequence: TGTGCCAGCAGACACGGGACTGCCTATGGCTACACCTTC.

This clonotype was seen repeatedly, ten times or more. The V and J genes are TRBV6-4 and TRBJ2-6; D remains ambiguous. Germline CDR1 and CDR2: MRHNA and SNTAGT. The CDR3 covers 15 residues. V lost 6 bases and J 4 bases, leaving 13 bases between the germline ends. The CDR3 sequence is CASSPASTGANVLTF. The DNA of the CDR3 is TGTGCCAGCAGCCCGGCCTCTACGGGGGCCAACGTCCTGACTTTC.

This clonotype showed up many times. The chain joins TRBV11-2 to TRBJ1-6, with D unclear. The CDR3 runs to 16 residues. Germline V gene sequence: CDR1 SGHAT, CDR2 FQNNGV. Trimming stripped 5 bases from V and 6 bases from J, with 17 bases between. The chain's CDR3 is CASSPLVAPVNSPLHF. In DNA form, the CDR3 reads TGTGCCAGCAGCCCCCTCGTCGCTCCCGTTAATTCACCCCTCCACTTT.